This TCR beta chain appears in the sequencing data of a study of tumor-infiltrating lymphocytes in localized non-small cell lung cancer. Study-wide points: Not all patients were TCR sequenced, owing to tissue quantity.

Germline V gene lookup returns CDR1 SQVTM and CDR2 ANQGSEA. This CDR3 is built from 13 residues. The V and J ends lost 4 bases and 0 bases respectively, with 10 bases between them. Of note for this clone: Its target is unknown.

Only in-frame clones appear in the TCRdb table, and some are missing; sequencing was by immunoSEQ multiplex PCR. The sample lists tens of thousands of clones; roughly 85% were seen once. The chain carries TRBV29-1 and TRBJ2-7; D unclear. The receptor comes from a human donor with non-small cell lung cancer. Sample: lung tumor tissue. CDR3 DNA: TGCAGCGTTGTGGGCATTAGCTCCTACGAGCAGTACTTC. This sequence encodes CSVVGISSYEQYF.